A single sample gave rise to the 32 T cell receptor beta chains below, sequenced in a study of shared clonotypes between healthy human individuals. Assay used: immunoSEQ multiplex PCR; TCRdb lists only in-frame clones, some missing. Of roughly 2.5 million clones listed, around 90% are singletons. Sequenced input: naive CD4+ T cells sorted from blood. Stated subset: CD45RA+ positively selected. These receptors all come from a man between 18 and 29 years old in good health.

The chain combines TRBV10-3 with TRBJ2-3, with 11 bases aligning to TRBD2. Germline trimming cut 4 bases from V and 6 bases from J; bases unmatched to any gene: 9. Germline values: CDR1 ENHRY, CDR2 SYGVKD. The CDR3 is 16 amino acids. CDR3: CAISGLTSGAGDTQYF. CDR3 nucleotide sequence: TGTGCCATCAGTGGTCTGACTAGCGGGGCAGGGGATACGCAGTATTTT.

This chain links TRBV19 with TRBJ2-3; TRBD2 aligns across 8 bases. This CDR3 has 17 amino acids. Germline CDR1 and CDR2: LNHDA and SQIVND (reference sequence). The junction had 10 bases not matched to a gene; V was cut back by 4 bases and J by 1 base. In DNA form, the CDR3 reads TGTGCCAGTAGTACCCTAACAGCGGGAGCGGGCACAGATACGCAGTATTTT. Protein sequence: CASSTLTAGAGTDTQYF.

In this sample, this clone turned up once. This sequence joins TRBV19 and TRBJ2-2; D is uncertain. The CDR3 consists of 15 residues. V gave up 0 bases and J gave up 1 base, with 6 bases separating them. Germline V CDR1 and CDR2: LNHDA, SQIVND (reference sequence). CDR3: CASSIELLNTGELFF. CDR3 bases: TGTGCCAGTAGTATAGAACTGCTGAACACCGGGGAGCTGTTTTTT.

The V and J genes are TRBV9 and TRBJ2-5; TRBD2 matches at 9 bases. Germline-derived CDR1 and CDR2 are SGDLS and YYNGEE. The CDR3 is 15 amino acids. J gave up 5 bases and V 1 base, and 6 bases lay outside the gene matches. The chain's CDR3 is CASSVPSGGLETQYF. The DNA of the CDR3 is TGTGCCAGCAGCGTACCGAGCGGGGGGCTCGAGACCCAGTACTTC.

V and J are TRBV7-9 and TRBJ2-5, with D tentatively TRBD2 (7 bases). Germline assignment: CDR1 SEHNR and CDR2 FQNEAQ (reference sequence). Trimming took off 3 bases at V and 5 bases at J, with 10 bases between the two ends. The CDR3 is 13 residues long. The CDR3 nucleotides read TGTGCCAGCAGCTTCGGGGGGCTCGAGACCCAGTACTTC. This encodes CASSFGGLETQYF.

As DNA, the CDR3 is TGTGCCAGCAGCGTGGGGGGTTCGAGCAATCAGCCCCAGCATTTT. As protein: CASSVGGSSNQPQHF. The chain combines TRBV11-2 with TRBJ1-5; the D gene is possibly TRBD1 (5 bases). Trimming removed 5 bases at V and 1 base at J, with 12 bases between. CDR3 length equals 15 residues. Germline V CDR1 and CDR2: SGHAT, FQNNGV.

The rearrangement joins TRBV6-6 to TRBJ1-2; TRBD1 is a possible D gene (5 bases). Germline V gives CDR1 MNHNY, CDR2 SVGAGI (reference sequence). The CDR3 has 14 amino acids. V was clipped by 4 bases and J by 3 bases, with 12 bases between them. CDR3 bases: TGTGCCAGCAGTTCCCCGGGGGGGTACTATGGCTACACCTTC. Encoded protein: CASSSPGGYYGYTF.

The chain employs TRBV30 and TRBJ1-1; D is unresolved. V was clipped by 0 bases and J by 1 base, with 9 bases between them. The CDR3 contains 14 residues. Germline-derived CDR1 and CDR2 are GTSNPN and SVGIG (reference sequence). CDR3 residues: CAWSVELPNTEAFF. The CDR3 nucleotides are TGTGCCTGGAGTGTAGAACTCCCGAACACTGAAGCTTTCTTT.

V and J are TRBV6-1 and TRBJ1-6; 8 bases agree with TRBD1. In germline, CDR1 is MNHNS, CDR2 SASEGT. The CDR3 consists of 14 residues. V dropped 8 bases and J dropped 8; count of bases not matched to a gene: 8. CDR3 in amino acids: CASRRGQGDSPLHF. The CDR3 nucleotides read TGTGCCAGCCGTCGCGGACAGGGTGATTCACCCCTCCACTTT.

Turning to this clone: The same CDR3 is also encoded by other DNA sequences in this sample. The chain has TRBV28 and TRBJ1-5, with a tentative D call TRBD1 (5 bases). The germline V gene encodes CDR1 MDHEN and CDR2 SYDVKM. V lost 3 bases to trimming and J lost 7 bases, with 7 bases between them. There are 12 residues in the CDR3. As DNA, the CDR3 is TGTGCCAGCAGTTTGAGGGACCAGCCCCAGCATTTT. Residues: CASSLRDQPQHF.

This chain connects TRBV4-1 to TRBJ2-7; TRBD1 is a possible D gene (7 bases). The CDR3 extends over 15 amino acids. The V end was cut by 0 bases, the J end by 2 bases, with 11 bases between. Germline lookup yields CDR1 MGHRA and CDR2 YSYEKL. The CDR3 region is CASSQEQGRPYEQYF. For the CDR3, the DNA is TGCGCCAGCAGCCAAGAACAGGGGAGGCCCTACGAGCAGTACTTC.

The V gene is TRBV28, the J gene TRBJ2-6, with D unresolved. CDR1 and CDR2 from the germline V gene are MDHEN and SYDVKM. The ends were cut back, 5 bases at V and 0 bases at J, with 8 bases in the middle. There are 15 residues in the CDR3. Written as DNA, the CDR3 is TGTGCCAGCAGTGGAAGGATCTCTGGGGCCAACGTCCTGACTTTC. Protein product: CASSGRISGANVLTF.

The chain carries TRBV6-5 and TRBJ2-7; D may correspond to TRBD1 or TRBD2 (5 bases each). Trimming took off 7 bases at V and 3 bases at J, with 19 bases between the two ends. Germline V gives CDR1 MNHEY, CDR2 SVGAGI. The CDR3 spans 15 residues. The DNA of the CDR3 is TGTGCCAGCACCAGAGGGGCGGGCAGATTCTACGAGCAGTACTTC. It specifies CASTRGAGRFYEQYF.

This chain joins TRBV7-9 and TRBJ2-5; possibly TRBD2 for D (6 bases). Looked up from germline, CDR1 is SEHNR and CDR2 is FQNEAQ (reference sequence). V lost 1 base to trimming and J lost 5 bases, with 17 bases between them. The CDR3 spans 16 residues. The CDR3 DNA reads TGTGCCAGCAGCTTAGGATCGGGACTCCATGGGGAGACCCAGTACTTC. Encoded protein: CASSLGSGLHGETQYF. Based on the CDR3 plus reference TRBV7-9 and TRBJ2-5, the full variable domain is DTGVSQNPRHKITKRGQNVTFRCDPISEHNRLYWYRQTLGQGPEFLTYFQNEAQLEKSRLLSDRFSAERPKGSFSTLEIQRTEQGDSAMYLCASSLGSGLHGETQYFGPGTRLLVL.

The chain has TRBV19 and TRBJ2-3; D perhaps matches TRBD2 (6 bases). This CDR3 contains 16 residues. CDR1 is LNHDA, CDR2 SQIVND, per germline (reference sequence). V gave up 3 bases and J gave up 4 bases, with 17 bases separating them. The CDR3 protein is CASSIQLAGGADTQYF. The CDR3 bases are TGTGCCAGTAGTATCCAGCTAGCTGGCGGGGCAGATACGCAGTATTTT.

CDR3 protein: CASSSFGQGARTEAFF. CDR3 in DNA: TGTGCCAGCAGTTCATTTGGACAGGGGGCGAGGACTGAAGCTTTCTTT. J is TRBJ1-1 and V is TRBV7-2; 11 positions match TRBD1. V lost 6 bases and J lost 5; bases outside the gene matches: 11. The length of the CDR3 is 16 residues. In germline, CDR1 is SGHTA, CDR2 FQGNSA. The entire variable domain, with the rest obtained from reference TRBV7-2 and TRBJ1-1, is as follows: GAGVSQSPSNKVTEKGKDVELRCDPISGHTALYWYRQSLGQGLEFLIYFQGNSAPDKSGLPSDRFSAERTGGSVSTLTIQRTQQEDSAVYLCASSSFGQGARTEAFFGQGTRLTVV.

Note on this clone: At the DNA level, this CDR3 is encoded by other sequences in the same sample as well. The V gene is TRBV5-1, the J gene TRBJ1-1; 11 bases map to TRBD1. Germline CDR1 reads SGHRS; CDR2 reads YFSETQ. This CDR3 region has 15 residues. With 3 bases clipped from V and 4 bases from J, the junction kept 5 bases outside the gene matches. CDR3 sequence reads: CASSSRTGGGTEAFF. The CDR3 DNA reads as TGCGCCAGCAGCTCACGGACAGGGGGCGGCACTGAAGCTTTCTTT.

The chain links TRBV11-2 to TRBJ1-2; D remains unclear. Germline-derived CDR1 and CDR2 are SGHAT and FQNNGV. With 5 bases removed from V and 4 bases from J, the gap between germline ends came to 20 bases. This CDR3 spans 16 amino acids. This CDR3 is CASSQMPRKSFYGYTF. The CDR3 nucleotides are TGTGCCAGCAGCCAAATGCCGCGTAAAAGCTTCTATGGCTACACCTTC.

The chain combines TRBV23-1 with TRBJ2-1; D possibly corresponds to TRBD1 (5 bases). TRBV23-1 is an ORF; its function is uncertain. The V gene lost 10 bases and the J gene lost 1 base, with 17 bases spanning the gap. The CDR3 contains 15 residues. DNA of the CDR3: TGCGCCACCCGACAGACTTCCGAATCCTACAATGAGCAGTTCTTC. Amino acids: CATRQTSESYNEQFF.

V and J are TRBV7-8 and TRBJ1-5; D gene unclear. V lost 1 base and J 5 bases, leaving 12 bases between the germline ends. The CDR3 has 15 amino acids. Germline CDR1 and CDR2: SGHVS and FQNEAQ. CDR3 coding DNA: TGTGCCAGCAGCTTAGTAGGGAATGGGGATCAGCCCCAGCATTTT. Amino acids: CASSLVGNGDQPQHF.

The rearrangement uses TRBV28 and TRBJ1-3; 8 positions match TRBD1. CDR3 length: 16 residues. Germline-derived CDR1 and CDR2 are MDHEN and SYDVKM. V dropped 9 bases and J dropped 2; count of bases not matched to a gene: 12. The CDR3 sequence: CARNRQGSSPGNTIYF. In nucleotides, the CDR3 is TGTGCCAGAAACCGACAGGGGAGTAGTCCTGGAAACACCATATATTTT. Together with reference TRBV28 and TRBJ1-3, the CDR3 gives the full variable domain: DVKVTQSSRYLVKRTGEKVFLECVQDMDHENMFWYRQDPGLGLRLIYFSYDVKMKEKGDIPEGYSVSREKKERFSLILESASTNQTSMYLCARNRQGSSPGNTIYFGEGSWLTVV.

The genes are TRBV14 and TRBJ2-5, with TRBD2 as a possible D gene (5 bases). Per germline, CDR1 SGHDN and CDR2 FVKESK. V lost 4 bases to trimming and J lost 2 bases, with 8 bases between them. The length of the CDR3 is 13 residues. The CDR3: CASSRTEQETQYF. CDR3 nucleotides: TGTGCCAGCAGCCGGACTGAACAAGAGACCCAGTACTTC.

The V and J genes are TRBV5-4 and TRBJ2-7; TRBD2 matches 10 bases. Looked up from germline, CDR1 is SGHNT and CDR2 is YYREEE (reference sequence). There are 15 residues in the CDR3. The V segment lost 3 bases and the J segment 0 bases; nucleotides outside the gene matches: 3. The CDR3 region has the DNA TGTGCCAGCAGCTCCCGACTAGCGGGCTCCTACGAGCAGTACTTC. Translating it yields CASSSRLAGSYEQYF.

The chain links TRBV6-5 to TRBJ1-2; perhaps TRBD1 as D (5 bases). Trimming stripped 2 bases from V and 5 bases from J, with 12 bases between. CDR3 size: 14 residues. CDR1 and CDR2 (germline): MNHEY, SVGAGI. CDR3 loop: CASSYPGGGYGYTF. The CDR3 region has the DNA TGTGCCAGCAGTTACCCGGGCGGGGGATATGGCTACACCTTC.

In DNA, the CDR3 is TGTGCCAGCAGCGTACAGGGAGGGCCAACCTACGAGCAGTACTTC. This sequence encodes CASSVQGGPTYEQYF. The gene calls are TRBV9 and TRBJ2-7; TRBD2 aligns across 7 bases. Germline V lookup: CDR1 SGDLS, CDR2 YYNGEE. V gave up 1 base and J gave up 2 bases; unmatched junction bases: 6. The CDR3 is 15 amino acids.

The V and J genes are TRBV6-1 and TRBJ1-1; 7 bases are a match to TRBD1. V lost 7 bases and J lost 1; bases outside the gene matches: 3. The CDR3 contains 13 residues. Looked up from germline, CDR1 is MNHNS and CDR2 is SASEGT. In nucleotides, the CDR3 is TGTGCCAGCATTTACAGGGGGAACACTGAAGCTTTCTTT. This encodes CASIYRGNTEAFF.

V and J are TRBV7-9 and TRBJ1-2; D is ambiguous. Trimming took off 2 bases at V and 4 bases at J, with 14 bases between the two ends. From germline, CDR1 is SEHNR and CDR2 FQNEAQ (reference sequence). The CDR3 loop spans 15 amino acids. The CDR3 loop reads CASSLSVPFVYGYTF. CDR3 coding DNA: TGTGCCAGCAGCTTATCTGTTCCTTTCGTCTATGGCTACACCTTC. Based on the CDR3 plus reference TRBV7-9 and TRBJ1-2, the full variable domain is DTGVSQNPRHKITKRGQNVTFRCDPISEHNRLYWYRQTLGQGPEFLTYFQNEAQLEKSRLLSDRFSAERPKGSFSTLEIQRTEQGDSAMYLCASSLSVPFVYGYTFGSGTRLTVV.

The chain is built from TRBV5-8 and TRBJ1-4; D unresolved. In germline, CDR1 is SGHTS, CDR2 YDEGEE. CDR3 size: 15 residues. V was clipped by 0 bases and J by 2 bases, with 8 bases between them. The CDR3 region has the DNA TGTGCCAGCAGCTTGGGGTGGACCACTAATGAAAAACTGTTTTTT. It yields the protein CASSLGWTTNEKLFF. Together with reference TRBV5-8 and TRBJ1-4, the CDR3 gives the full variable domain: EAGVTQSPTHLIKTRGQQATLRCSPISGHTSVYWYQQALGLGLQFLLWYDEGEERNRGNFPPRFSGRQFPNYSSELNVNALELEDSALYLCASSLGWTTNEKLFFGSGTQLSVL.

The V gene is TRBV7-9, the J gene TRBJ1-4; D gene unclear. V lost 4 bases, J lost 1 base, and 10 bases lay in between. Per germline, CDR1 SEHNR and CDR2 FQNEAQ (reference sequence). CDR3 size: 15 residues. The CDR3 region has the DNA TGTGCCAGCAGCTCGTCAGTGGGAACTAATGAAAAACTGTTTTTT. Residues: CASSSSVGTNEKLFF.

CDR3 in amino acids: CASTLRGCRGQVHF. In nucleotides, the CDR3 is TGTGCCAGCACTCTTAGGGGGTGTAGGGGCCAGGTCCACTTT. The chain employs TRBV21-1 and TRBJ1-6; the table's D call, TRBD1, has no DNA check behind it. TRBV21-1 is recorded as a pseudogene. The CDR3 length is 14 residues.

In its sample, this clone was seen once. The rearrangement links TRBV10-3 to TRBJ2-7; no clear D. CDR1 is ENHRY and CDR2 is SYGVKD in the germline V gene. The germline V and J ends were trimmed by 0 bases and 6 bases, with 15 bases remaining between them. The CDR3 is made up of 15 amino acids. This chain's CDR3 is CAISESELLRSEQYF. DNA of the CDR3: TGTGCCATCAGTGAGTCGGAGCTACTACGTAGCGAGCAGTACTTC.

The rearrangement links TRBV6-1 to TRBJ2-1; D unresolved. CDR3 length: 14 amino acids. Germline values: CDR1 MNHNS, CDR2 SASEGT. CDR3 residues: CASVLAVSYNEQFF. The CDR3, as DNA: TGTGCAAGCGTCCTCGCGGTCTCCTACAATGAGCAGTTCTTC.